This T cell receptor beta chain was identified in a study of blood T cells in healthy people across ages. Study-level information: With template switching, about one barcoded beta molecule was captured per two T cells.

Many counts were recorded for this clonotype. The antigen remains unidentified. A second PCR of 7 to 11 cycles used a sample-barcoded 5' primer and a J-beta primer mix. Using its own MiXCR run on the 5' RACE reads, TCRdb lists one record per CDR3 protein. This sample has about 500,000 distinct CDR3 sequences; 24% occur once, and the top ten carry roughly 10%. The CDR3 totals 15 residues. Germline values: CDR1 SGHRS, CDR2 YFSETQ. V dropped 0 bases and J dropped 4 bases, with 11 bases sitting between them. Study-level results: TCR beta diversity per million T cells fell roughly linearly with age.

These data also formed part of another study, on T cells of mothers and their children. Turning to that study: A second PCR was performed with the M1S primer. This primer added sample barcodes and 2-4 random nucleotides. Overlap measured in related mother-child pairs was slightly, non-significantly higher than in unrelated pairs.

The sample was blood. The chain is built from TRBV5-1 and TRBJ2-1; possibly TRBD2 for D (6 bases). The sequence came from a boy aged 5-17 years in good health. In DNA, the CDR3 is TGCGCCAGCAGCTTGGTGGTGGGGGGATACAATGAGCAGTTCTTC. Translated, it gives CASSLVVGGYNEQFF.